This T cell receptor beta chain stems from a study of blood T cell repertoires in COVID-19. Study details: Sites in the United States, Italy and Spain provided acute and convalescent COVID-19 samples. Sample material is recorded as cDNA or gDNA derived from T cells, B-cell-depleted T cells, or PBMCs.

Authors' data handling: It was from reference gene primer amplification that nucleated cell counts were estimated. Libraries were prepared by immunoSEQ multiplex PCR; TCRdb keeps only in-frame clonotypes and omits some of them. V, J and clone size were drawn from that table, and D and trimming were deduced from the DNA. The data show roughly 70,000 clones, around 70% seen once. The V end was cut by 1 base, the J end by 3 bases, with 6 bases between. Looked up from germline, CDR1 is LGHDT and CDR2 is YNNKEL (reference sequence). The CDR3 extends over 14 amino acids. Sequenced sample: peripheral blood. This receptor was obtained from a man in his 60s with acute or convalescent COVID-19. The chain couples TRBV3-1 (or the pseudogene TRBV3-2) to TRBJ2-2; TRBD2 might be the D (6 bases). In nucleotides, the CDR3 is TGTGCCAGCAGCCAAGGGGGGGACACCGGGGAGCTGTTTTTT. Translating it yields CASSQGGDTGELFF.